A selection of T cell receptor beta chains follows, all from one sample in a study of cytomegalovirus exposure and HLA in healthy donors. The protocol was immunoSEQ multiplex PCR, while the TCRdb copy is restricted to in-frame clones and leaves out a portion. Its clone listing holds around 110,000 clones. The material sequenced was PBMCs. These receptors were collected from a man between 40 and 49 years old in good health and CMV-seropositive. CDR3s include the opening cysteine and the closing phenylalanine or tryptophan. D genes are given only for firm matches.

TRBV29-1,TRBJ2-7,TRBD1,TGCAGCGTTGGACCCGACAGGGGGCCCACCTACGAGCAGTACTTC,CSVGPDRGPTYEQYF
TRBV5-6,TRBJ1-1,.,TGTGCCAGCAGCTGGACCGGGACAACAACTGAAGCTTTCTTT,CASSWTGTTTEAFF
TRBV19,TRBJ1-1,.,TGTGCCAGTACCACAAGGGGGGGTTGGAACACTGAAGCTTTCTTT,CASTTRGGWNTEAFF
TRBV19,TRBJ1-2,.,TGTGCCAGTAGTCTTGCCCATGGTAGCGTTTTGGTTAACTATGGCTACACCTTC,CASSLAHGSVLVNYGYTF
TRBV11-2,TRBJ2-7,.,TGTGCCAGCAGCTTGTCTAGAGCCTCCTACGAGCAGTACTTC,CASSLSRASYEQYF
TRBV10-1,TRBJ2-5,.,TGCGCCAGCAGTGAGTCGATGGAGGGGACCCAGTACTTC,CASSESMEGTQYF
TRBV7-9,TRBJ2-1,TRBD2,TGTGCCAGCAGCACGACTAGCGGGCAGCAGTTCTTC,CASSTTSGQQFF
TRBV28,TRBJ1-5,.,TGTGCCAGCAATACGGGGGTTGGGCAGCCCCAGCATTTT,CASNTGVGQPQHF
TRBV29-1,TRBJ1-3,.,TGCAGCGTTGGTAGGGATGCCCTAGCGGGAAACACCATATATTTT,CSVGRDALAGNTIYF
TRBV6-6,TRBJ2-1,.,TGTGCCAGCAGTTACGGGGCAATTACCTACAATGAGCAGTTCTTC,CASSYGAITYNEQFF
TRBV2,TRBJ1-4,.,TGTGCCAGCAGTGAAGTACAGGAGCCGACTACTAATGAAAAACTGTTTTTT,CASSEVQEPTTNEKLFF
TRBV6-4,TRBJ2-7,TRBD2,TGTGCCAGCAGACGGCATATGGTAGCGGGGGACTACGAGCAGTACTTC,CASRRHMVAGDYEQYF
TRBV2,TRBJ2-1,TRBD2,TGTGCCAGCACTATTGCGACTAGCGGGAGACAGGGTGAGCAGTTCTTC,CASTIATSGRQGEQFF
TRBV19,TRBJ2-3,TRBD2,TGTGCCAGTAGTATTTGGGGCGGGAGGGCCGGGACAGATACGCAGTATTTT,CASSIWGGRAGTDTQYF
TRBV28,TRBJ1-3,TRBD1,TGTGCCAGCGGAACCCAGGGGGCTGGAAACACCATATATTTT,CASGTQGAGNTIYF
TRBV2,TRBJ2-5,.,TGTGCCAGCAAGTCGGACTGGGCGGTCGAGACCCAGTACTTC,CASKSDWAVETQYF
TRBV2,TRBJ2-5,TRBD2,TGTGCCAGCAGTGAAGGGGCGTCGGATAGCGGGGGCCCATGGACCCAGTACTTC,CASSEGASDSGGPWTQYF
TRBV27,TRBJ1-5,TRBD1,TGTGCCAGCAGTTATGGGGGTGACAGGGCAGGCAATCAGCCCCAGCATTTT,CASSYGGDRAGNQPQHF
TRBV5-4,TRBJ2-5,.,TGTGCCAGCAGCCCGGACACCCAAGAGACCCAGTACTTC,CASSPDTQETQYF
TRBV2,TRBJ2-7,TRBD1,TGTGCCAGCAGTTCGGGACAGATGAACTACGAGCAGTACTTC,CASSSGQMNYEQYF